What follows are 27 T cell receptor beta chains derived from one specimen sequenced in a study of blood T cell repertoires in COVID-19. TCRdb's table, derived via immunoSEQ multiplex PCR, lists solely in-frame clones and lacks some. The table records some 14,000 clones, 84% of them present only once. The specimen was peripheral blood. These receptors originate from a man aged 45-60 years with active COVID-19.

This sequence joins TRBV3-1 (or the pseudogene TRBV3-2) and TRBJ2-7; 13 nucleotides match TRBD2. V lost 4 bases to trimming and J lost 4 bases; unmatched junction nucleotides: 10. Germline CDR1 LGHDT, CDR2 YNNKEL (reference sequence). This CDR3 spans 17 amino acids. The CDR3 DNA sequence: TGTGCCAGCAGCCCGACACAGGGGGGACTAGCGGGGTACGAGCAGTACTTC. It encodes CASSPTQGGLAGYEQYF.

The chain joins TRBV4-1 to TRBJ2-2; 7 positions agree with TRBD1. J lost 4 bases, V lost 4 bases, and 6 bases had no gene match. CDR1 and CDR2 (germline): MGHRA, YSYEKL. The CDR3 is 15 amino acids. In DNA, the CDR3 is TGCGCCAGCAGCCCGGACAGGTCATCCACCGGGGAGCTGTTTTTT. Translated, it gives CASSPDRSSTGELFF.

V usage is TRBV29-1 and J usage is TRBJ2-3, with D perhaps matching TRBD2 (6 bases). V was trimmed by 6 bases and J by 4 bases, leaving 17 bases between them. Germline CDR1 and CDR2: SQVTM and ANQGSEA. The CDR3 loop spans 14 amino acids. The CDR3 reads CSVYGGLEADTQYF. The CDR3, as DNA: TGCAGCGTCTATGGGGGACTGGAGGCAGATACGCAGTATTTT.

V is TRBV5-1 and J is TRBJ1-1; tentatively, D is TRBD1 (5 bases). CDR1 is SGHRS, CDR2 YFSETQ, per germline. Trimming cost V 3 bases and J 2 bases, with 11 bases left between them. The CDR3 is made up of 14 amino acids. Here the CDR3 reads CASSWGGSNTEAFF. The CDR3 nucleotides read TGCGCCAGCAGCTGGGGGGGTTCAAACACTGAAGCTTTCTTT.

The V gene is TRBV6-5, the J gene TRBJ2-1; D might be TRBD2 (5 bases). The CDR3 runs 12 residues. Trimming shortened V by 7 bases and J by 6 bases, and 10 bases separated the two germline ends. Germline lookup yields CDR1 MNHEY and CDR2 SVGAGI. In DNA form, the CDR3 reads TGTGCCAGCAACCCCCGGGGCAATGAGCAGTTCTTC. Protein: CASNPRGNEQFF.

The V gene is TRBV28, the J gene TRBJ2-4; 8 nucleotides line up with TRBD1. After removal of 3 bases from V and 0 bases from J, the junction contained 10 bases not matched to a gene. The length of the CDR3 is 18 residues. CDR1 is MDHEN, CDR2 SYDVKM, per germline. The CDR3 DNA reads TGTGCCAGCAGTTTTGAGAGGGGACAGGCGCTAGCCAAAAACATTCAGTACTTC. Its protein product is CASSFERGQALAKNIQYF.

V usage is TRBV28 and J usage is TRBJ2-1, with 7 bases matching TRBD2. CDR1 and CDR2 from the germline V gene are MDHEN and SYDVKM. This CDR3 region has 18 residues. The V segment lost 1 base and the J segment 4 bases; nucleotides outside the gene matches: 13. The CDR3 DNA is TGTGCCAGCAGTTTATTGTTAGCGGGTCAGACCACTTACAATGAGCAGTTCTTC. This encodes CASSLLLAGQTTYNEQFF.

The V and J genes are TRBV19 and TRBJ2-5; D is perhaps TRBD1 (6 bases). V gave up 10 bases and J gave up 4 bases, with 19 bases separating them. From germline, CDR1 is LNHDA and CDR2 SQIVND (reference sequence). The CDR3 runs 14 residues. The chain's CDR3 is CATRPPGQRETQYF. The CDR3 DNA reads as TGTGCCACCCGCCCCCCCGGACAGCGAGAGACCCAGTACTTC.

V gene TRBV27 combines with J gene TRBJ2-1, with 7 bases aligning to TRBD2. Germline V lookup: CDR1 MNHEY, CDR2 SMNVEV (reference sequence). V dropped 5 bases and J dropped 6; count of bases not matched to a gene: 4. This CDR3 is built from 13 residues. CDR3 coding DNA: TGTGCCAGCAGTACTGGACTAGGCAATGAGCAGTTCTTC. Protein product: CASSTGLGNEQFF.

This clone has just a few counts. The J gene is TRBJ1-3, the V gene TRBV27, with D possibly TRBD1 on 5 matching bases. V was shortened by 2 bases and J by 1 base, with 12 bases between the two germline ends. Looked up from germline, CDR1 is MNHEY and CDR2 is SMNVEV (reference sequence). The CDR3 has 16 amino acids. The CDR3 reads CASSLRVGGSGNTIYF. CDR3 nucleotides: TGTGCCAGCAGTTTAAGAGTCGGGGGATCTGGAAACACCATATATTTT.

V and J are TRBV9 and TRBJ2-2; D possibly corresponds to TRBD2 (5 bases). The V gene lost 4 bases and the J gene lost 2 bases, with 12 bases spanning the gap. CDR1 SGDLS and CDR2 YYNGEE come from the germline V gene. The CDR3 extends over 15 amino acids. For the CDR3, the DNA is TGTGCCAGCAGCCCGCGCCTAGCCAACACCGGGGAGCTGTTTTTT. This encodes CASSPRLANTGELFF. The full variable domain, in which reference TRBV9 and TRBJ2-2 provide the parts outside the CDR3, is DSGVTQTPKHLITATGQRVTLRCSPRSGDLSVYWYQQSLDQGLQFLIQYYNGEERAKGNILERFSAQQFPDLHSELNLSSLELGDSALYFCASSPRLANTGELFFGEGSRLTVL.

This clone appeared a few times. The genes are TRBV5-4 and TRBJ2-2; 8 bases align to TRBD2. The CDR3 sequence is 17 residues long. In germline, CDR1 is SGHNT, CDR2 YYREEE (reference sequence). J was trimmed by 0 bases and V by 4 bases; bases with no gene match: 8. The CDR3 loop reads CASSTRLANTNTGELFF. CDR3 nucleotides: TGTGCCAGCAGCACCAGACTAGCGAATACGAACACCGGGGAGCTGTTTTTT.

The V gene is TRBV5-6, the J gene TRBJ2-1; 8 bases agree with TRBD2. With 3 bases clipped from V and 7 bases from J, the junction kept 9 bases outside the gene matches. From germline, CDR1 is SGHDT and CDR2 YYEEEE. The CDR3 runs to 15 residues. CDR3: CASSSGLVGPNEQFF. The CDR3 DNA is TGTGCCAGCAGCTCGGGACTAGTTGGTCCAAATGAGCAGTTCTTC.

The rearrangement joins TRBV7-9 to TRBJ2-7; D is perhaps TRBD1 (6 bases). The length of the CDR3 is 12 residues. Germline V gene data show CDR1 as SEHNR and CDR2 as FQNEAQ (reference sequence). Trimming took 4 bases from V and 12 from J, leaving 16 bases between them. This CDR3 is CASSSGQREGYF. In DNA, the CDR3 is TGTGCCAGCAGCTCTGGACAGCGAGAGGGGTACTTC.

The gene calls are TRBV19 and TRBJ1-6; 8 positions match TRBD1. CDR1 is LNHDA, CDR2 SQIVND, per germline (reference sequence). The CDR3 is 17 residues long. The V gene end was trimmed by 5 bases and the J gene end by 0 bases; junction bases not matched to a gene: 6. The CDR3 here is CASSPGQASSYNSPLHF. The CDR3 region has the DNA TGTGCCAGTAGTCCGGGACAGGCCAGCTCCTATAATTCACCCCTCCACTTT.

V is TRBV23-1 and J is TRBJ2-5, with a weak D call TRBD2 (5 bases). Being an ORF, TRBV23-1 has a function that is uncertain. V lost 6 bases to trimming and J lost 7 bases, with 12 bases between them. The length of the CDR3 is 12 residues. CDR3 sequence: CASSGLGRTQYF. The CDR3 DNA sequence: TGCGCCAGCAGCGGACTCGGGCGGACCCAGTACTTC.

The V and J genes are TRBV27 and TRBJ1-1; the D is unclear. The CDR3 extends over 13 amino acids. Germline loops: CDR1 MNHEY, CDR2 SMNVEV (reference sequence). Trimming stripped 3 bases from V and 5 bases from J, with 10 bases between. In DNA, the CDR3 is TGTGCCAGCAGTTTCGGAGGGATGACTGAAGCTTTCTTT. It encodes CASSFGGMTEAFF.

This sequence joins TRBV19 and TRBJ2-7; 9 bases line up with TRBD1. Germline assignment: CDR1 LNHDA and CDR2 SQIVND (reference sequence). Trimming at V came to 5 bases and at J to 3 bases, leaving 5 bases not matched to a gene. The CDR3 is 14 residues long. The CDR3 spells CASSPTGGSYEQYF. As DNA, the CDR3 is TGTGCCAGTAGTCCCACAGGGGGCAGCTACGAGCAGTACTTC.

The chain uses TRBV15 and TRBJ1-5, with TRBD1 identical over 8 bases. Germline values: CDR1 LNHNV, CDR2 YYDKDF (reference sequence). This CDR3 region has 16 residues. J gave up 5 bases and V 5 bases, and 11 bases lay outside the gene matches. In nucleotides, the CDR3 is TGTGCCACCAGCCCACTGACAGGGGTCGTGGATCAGCCCCAGCATTTT. Translation gives CATSPLTGVVDQPQHF. Variable domain in full (rest from reference TRBV15 and TRBJ1-5): DAMVIQNPRYQVTQFGKPVTLSCSQTLNHNVMYWYQQKSSQAPKLLFHYYDKDFNNEADTPDNFQSRRPNTSFCFLDIRSPGLGDTAMYLCATSPLTGVVDQPQHFGDGTRLSIL.

V gene TRBV7-3 combines with J gene TRBJ1-3; tentatively, D is TRBD1 (5 bases). Trimming cost V 4 bases and J 2 bases, with 12 bases left between them. Germline V gene sequence: CDR1 SGHTA, CDR2 FQGTGA. This CDR3 is 15 amino acids long. The CDR3 bases are TGTGCCAGCAGCTCGCAGGGTGGTACTGGAAACACCATATATTTT. It is translated as CASSSQGGTGNTIYF. Using reference TRBV7-3 and TRBJ1-3 for the parts outside the CDR3, the full variable domain is GAGVSQTPSNKVTEKGKYVELRCDPISGHTALYWYRQSLGQGPEFLIYFQGTGAADDSGLPNDRFFAVRPEGSVSTLKIQRTERGDSAVYLCASSSQGGTGNTIYFGEGSWLTVV.

CDR3 in amino acids: CATSRGGDRSTDTQYF. CDR3 sequence (DNA): TGTGCCACCTCCCGGGGTGGCGACAGGTCCACAGATACGCAGTATTTT. This rearrangement joins TRBV3-1 (or the pseudogene TRBV3-2) to TRBJ2-3; tentatively, D is TRBD1 (6 bases). The CDR3 is made up of 16 amino acids. CDR1 is LGHDT and CDR2 is YNNKEL in the germline V gene (reference sequence). Trimming stripped 10 bases from V and 2 bases from J, with 22 bases between.

The gene calls are TRBV5-1 and TRBJ2-7; D may be TRBD2 (5 bases). Germline assignment: CDR1 SGHRS and CDR2 YFSETQ. The CDR3 extends over 14 amino acids. V was shortened by 4 bases and J by 0 bases, with 11 bases between the two germline ends. Here the CDR3 DNA reads TGCGCCAGCAGCCAGGAAGGACTCTCCTACGAGCAGTACTTC. It is translated as CASSQEGLSYEQYF.

The chain joins TRBV28 to TRBJ2-5; 14 bases line up with TRBD2. The CDR3 has 15 residues. V shed 5 bases and J 5 bases; nucleotides not matched to a gene: 4. Germline values: CDR1 MDHEN, CDR2 SYDVKM. In DNA form, the CDR3 reads TGTGCCAGCAGTGGACTAGCGGGAGGCCGGGAGACCCAGTACTTC. Amino acids: CASSGLAGGRETQYF.

The chain combines TRBV29-1 with TRBJ2-7; TRBD2 aligns across 10 bases. V lost 4 bases to trimming and J lost 4 bases; unmatched junction nucleotides: 7. The length of the CDR3 is 14 residues. CDR1 and CDR2 from the germline V gene are SQVTM and ANQGSEA. CDR3 in amino acids: CSVVASGSIYEQYF. The CDR3 DNA follows: TGCAGCGTTGTAGCTAGCGGGAGTATATACGAGCAGTACTTC.

This chain uses TRBV27 with TRBJ2-5, with a possible D match to TRBD2 (5 bases). Germline CDR1 and CDR2: MNHEY and SMNVEV (reference sequence). The CDR3 length is 15 residues. V was clipped by 5 bases and J by 5 bases, with 18 bases between them. CDR3 nucleotides: TGTGCCAGCAGTCTGCAACCGGGGTGGTTGGAGACCCAGTACTTC. Translation gives CASSLQPGWLETQYF.

The chain employs TRBV13 and TRBJ2-7, with 13 bases aligning to TRBD2. CDR3 length equals 14 residues. V gave up 8 bases and J gave up 5 bases; unmatched junction bases: 6. CDR1 PRHDT and CDR2 FYEKMQ come from the germline V gene (reference sequence). The CDR3 here is CASSGTSGIHEQYF. The CDR3, as DNA: TGTGCCAGCTCCGGGACTAGCGGGATCCACGAGCAGTACTTC.

The chain is built from TRBV19 and TRBJ1-5; D is unclear. From germline, CDR1 is LNHDA and CDR2 SQIVND (reference sequence). V dropped 1 base and J dropped 6 bases, with 4 bases sitting between them. There are 12 residues in the CDR3. The DNA for the CDR3 is TGTGCCAGTAGTATAGGGAGTCAGCCCCAGCATTTT. As protein: CASSIGSQPQHF. Supplemented by reference TRBV19 and TRBJ1-5, the full variable domain reads DGGITQSPKYLFRKEGQNVTLSCEQNLNHDAMYWYRQDPGQGLRLIYYSQIVNDFQKGDIAEGYSVSREKKESFPLTVTSAQKNPTAFYLCASSIGSQPQHFGDGTRLSIL.